This T cell receptor (beta chain) appears in the sequencing data of a study of blood T cell repertoires in COVID-19. Here immunoSEQ multiplex PCR was the method, and the copy in TCRdb shows in-frame clones only, minus some. The sample has over 150,000 clones, about 85% seen once. Germline assignment: CDR1 LGHDT and CDR2 YNNKEL (reference sequence). This CDR3 has 14 residues. Trimming stripped 3 bases from V and 4 bases from J, with 12 bases between. The rearrangement uses TRBV3-1 (or the pseudogene TRBV3-2) and TRBJ2-5; a weak D match, TRBD1 (5 bases). This receptor was taken from an elderly man with COVID-19, enrolled during active disease. Sequencing was performed on peripheral blood. The DNA for the CDR3 is TGTGCCAGCAGCCAGACAGTTGCTGGAGAGACCCAGTACTTC. This gives the protein CASSQTVAGETQYF.